The source of this T cell receptor beta chain is a study of beta chain features in type 1 diabetes. As for the study in general: There was similarity between patients and healthy donors in age, gender and cell yields.

The authors sorted CD4+ naive, central memory, regulatory and stem cell-like memory cells via CD45RO/CCR7/CD25/CD127/CD95/CD27. Every bit of the isolated RNA underwent reverse transcription, so sequencing read expressed TCRB transcripts. The table came from immunoSEQ multiplex PCR; TCRdb's copy has only in-frame clones and leaves some out. The sample comprises 680,000 or so clones, under 15% of which are singletons, and roughly 0.022% rests with the top ten. Details on this clone: Antigen: not known.

General observations from the study: Shorter TCRB CDR3s, moderately but significantly so, marked every one of the four CD4+ subsets in Type 1 diabetes patients.

The CDR3 covers 15 residues. CDR1 and CDR2 (germline): MGHRA, YSYEKL. Trimming at V came to 4 bases and at J to 4 bases, leaving 6 bases not matched to a gene. The chain joins TRBV4-1 to TRBJ2-1; TRBD2 matches 8 bases. Sequenced sample: naive CD4+ T cells from blood. This TCR derives from a man aged 18 to 35 with type 1 diabetes. The CDR3, as DNA: TGCGCCAGCAGCCGTAGCGGGGAAACATACAATGAGCAGTTCTTC. It is translated as CASSRSGETYNEQFF.